Sequencing of this TCR beta chain was carried out in a study of blood T cell repertoires in COVID-19. Background on the study: Whether acute or convalescent, the COVID-19 samples came from the United States, Italy and Spain.

TCRdb's copy holds only in-frame clones and misses some; the assay was immunoSEQ multiplex PCR. The data hold approximately 200,000 clones, with approximately 81% observed a single time. The age range of participants was 18 to 89 years, with residence in some 25 US areas. Sequenced sample: PBMCs or T cells enriched from blood (not recorded which). This clonotype originated in a man aged 35 to 55 who had recovered from COVID-19.

The CDR3 region has the DNA TGTGCCAGCAACCCCGGTAGCATAGTAAGTCAGCCCCAGCATTTT. As protein: CASNPGSIVSQPQHF. The chain employs TRBV27 and TRBJ1-5; D is unclear. With 7 bases removed from V and 6 bases from J, the gap between germline ends came to 19 bases. Germline lookup yields CDR1 MNHEY and CDR2 SMNVEV (reference sequence). The CDR3 totals 15 residues.